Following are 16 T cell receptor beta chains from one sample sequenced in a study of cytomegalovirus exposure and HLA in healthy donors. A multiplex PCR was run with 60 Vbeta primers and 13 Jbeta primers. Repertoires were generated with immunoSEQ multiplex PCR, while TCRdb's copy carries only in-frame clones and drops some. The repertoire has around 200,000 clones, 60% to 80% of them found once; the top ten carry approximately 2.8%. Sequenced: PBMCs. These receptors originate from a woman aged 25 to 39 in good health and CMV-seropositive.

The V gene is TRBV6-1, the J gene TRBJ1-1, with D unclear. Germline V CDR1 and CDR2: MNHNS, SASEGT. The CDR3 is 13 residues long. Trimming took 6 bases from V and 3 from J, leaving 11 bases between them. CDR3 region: CASSQTSDTEAFF. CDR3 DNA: TGTGCCAGCAGCCAGACGAGCGACACTGAAGCTTTCTTT.

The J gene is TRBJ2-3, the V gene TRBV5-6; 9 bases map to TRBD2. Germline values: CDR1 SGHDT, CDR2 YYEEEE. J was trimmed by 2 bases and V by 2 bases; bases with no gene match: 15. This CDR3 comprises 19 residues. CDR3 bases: TGTGCCAGCAGCTTATTCTTATCAAATAGCGGGAGTCCCACAGATACGCAGTATTTT. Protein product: CASSLFLSNSGSPTDTQYF. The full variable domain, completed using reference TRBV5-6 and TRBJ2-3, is DAGVTQSPTHLIKTRGQQVTLRCSPKSGHDTVSWYQQALGQGPQFIFQYYEEEERQRGNFPDRFSGHQFPNYSSELNVNALLLGDSALYLCASSLFLSNSGSPTDTQYFGPGTRLTVL.

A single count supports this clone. CDR3 nucleotides: TGTGCCACCAGCAGAGTCAGGGGTAGAGAGCAGTACTTC. This codes for CATSRVRGREQYF. The chain carries TRBV15 and TRBJ2-5, with D possibly TRBD1 on 6 matching bases. Germline V lookup: CDR1 LNHNV, CDR2 YYDKDF (reference sequence). Trimming took 1 base from V and 11 from J, leaving 14 bases between them. The CDR3 has 13 residues.

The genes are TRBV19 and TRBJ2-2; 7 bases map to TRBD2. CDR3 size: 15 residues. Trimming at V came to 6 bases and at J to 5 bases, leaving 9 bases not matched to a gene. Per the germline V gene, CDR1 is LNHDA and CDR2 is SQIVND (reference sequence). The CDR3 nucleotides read TGTGCCAGTAGACTGGGGGAGGGCCGTACCGGGGAGCTGTTTTTT. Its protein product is CASRLGEGRTGELFF.

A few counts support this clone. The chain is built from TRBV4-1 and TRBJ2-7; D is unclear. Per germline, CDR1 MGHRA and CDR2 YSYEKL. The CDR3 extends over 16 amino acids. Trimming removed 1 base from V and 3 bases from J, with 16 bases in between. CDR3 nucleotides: TGCGCCAGCAGCCAAGCGGCAGGCACAACAGACTACGAGCAGTACTTC. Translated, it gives CASSQAAGTTDYEQYF.

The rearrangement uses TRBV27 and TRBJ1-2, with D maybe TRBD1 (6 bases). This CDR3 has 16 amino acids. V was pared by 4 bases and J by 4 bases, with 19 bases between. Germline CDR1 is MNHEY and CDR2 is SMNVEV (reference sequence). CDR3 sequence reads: CASSSKPTDRLYGYTF. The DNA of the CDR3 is TGTGCCAGCAGTTCCAAACCCACGGACAGACTCTATGGCTACACCTTC.

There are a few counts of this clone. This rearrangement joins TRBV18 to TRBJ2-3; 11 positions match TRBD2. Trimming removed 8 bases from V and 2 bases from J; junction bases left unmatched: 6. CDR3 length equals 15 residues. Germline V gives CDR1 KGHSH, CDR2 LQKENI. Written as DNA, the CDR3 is TGTGCCAGCGCGACTAGCGGGGCCCCCACAGATACGCAGTATTTT. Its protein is CASATSGAPTDTQYF.

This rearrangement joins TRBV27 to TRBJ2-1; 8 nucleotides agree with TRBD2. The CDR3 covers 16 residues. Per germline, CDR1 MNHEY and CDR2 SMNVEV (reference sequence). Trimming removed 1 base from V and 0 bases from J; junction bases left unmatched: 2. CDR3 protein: CASSLFTSGSYNEQFF. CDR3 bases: TGTGCCAGCAGTTTATTTACTAGCGGCTCCTACAATGAGCAGTTCTTC.

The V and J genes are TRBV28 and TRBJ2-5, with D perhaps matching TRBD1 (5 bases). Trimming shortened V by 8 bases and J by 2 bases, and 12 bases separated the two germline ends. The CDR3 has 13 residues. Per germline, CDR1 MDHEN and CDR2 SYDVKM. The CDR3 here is CASRKTEQETQYF. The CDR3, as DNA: TGTGCCAGCCGAAAGACAGAGCAAGAGACCCAGTACTTC.

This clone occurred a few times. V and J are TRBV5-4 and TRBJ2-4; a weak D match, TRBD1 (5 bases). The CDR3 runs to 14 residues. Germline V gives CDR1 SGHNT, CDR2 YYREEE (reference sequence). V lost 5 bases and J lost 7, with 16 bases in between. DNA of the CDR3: TGTGCCAGCAGTCGGCAGGACAAAGGGAACATTCAGTACTTC. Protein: CASSRQDKGNIQYF. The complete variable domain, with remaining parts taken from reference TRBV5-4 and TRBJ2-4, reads ETGVTQSPTHLIKTRGQQVTLRCSSQSGHNTVSWYQQALGQGPQFIFQYYREEENGRGNFPPRFSGLQFPNYSSELNVNALELDDSALYLCASSRQDKGNIQYFGAGTRLSVL.

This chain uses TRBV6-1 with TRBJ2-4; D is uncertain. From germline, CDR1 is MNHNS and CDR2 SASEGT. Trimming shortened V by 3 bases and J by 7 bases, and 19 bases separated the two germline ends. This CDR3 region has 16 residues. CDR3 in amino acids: CASSDKGRAGRNIQYF. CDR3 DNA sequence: TGTGCCAGCAGTGATAAAGGCCGAGCAGGAAGGAACATTCAGTACTTC.

This chain's CDR3 is CASSLRGRDGYTF. The CDR3 region has the DNA TGTGCCAGCAGCTTGCGGGGAAGGGATGGCTACACCTTC. The genes are TRBV5-6 and TRBJ1-2; D remains unclear. V was pared by 1 base and J by 6 bases, with 10 bases between. The CDR3 has 13 amino acids. In germline, CDR1 is SGHDT, CDR2 YYEEEE.

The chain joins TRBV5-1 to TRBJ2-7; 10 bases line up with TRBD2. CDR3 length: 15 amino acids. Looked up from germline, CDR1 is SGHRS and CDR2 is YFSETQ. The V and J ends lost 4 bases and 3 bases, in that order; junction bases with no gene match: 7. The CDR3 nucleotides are TGCGCCAGCAGCCAGCGGGAGGGCCTTCTCTACGAGCAGTACTTC. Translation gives CASSQREGLLYEQYF.

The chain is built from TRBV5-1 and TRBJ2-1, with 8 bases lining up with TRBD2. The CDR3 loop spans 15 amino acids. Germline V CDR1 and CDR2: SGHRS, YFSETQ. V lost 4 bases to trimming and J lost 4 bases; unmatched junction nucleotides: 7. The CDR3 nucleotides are TGCGCCAGCAGCCGAGCGGGAGTGGGATACAATGAGCAGTTCTTC. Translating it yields CASSRAGVGYNEQFF.

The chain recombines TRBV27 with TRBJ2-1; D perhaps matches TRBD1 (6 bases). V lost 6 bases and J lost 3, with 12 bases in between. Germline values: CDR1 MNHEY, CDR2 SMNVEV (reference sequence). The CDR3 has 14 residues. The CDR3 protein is CASRQGYRYNEQFF. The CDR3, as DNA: TGTGCCAGCAGACAGGGATATCGCTACAATGAGCAGTTCTTC.

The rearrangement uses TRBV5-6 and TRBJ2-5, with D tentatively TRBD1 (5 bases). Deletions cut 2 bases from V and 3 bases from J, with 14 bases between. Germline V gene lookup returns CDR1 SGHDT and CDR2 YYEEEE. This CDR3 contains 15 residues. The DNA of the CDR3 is TGTGCCAGCAGCTTCGGAAAAGGGGCCAAAGAGACCCAGTACTTC. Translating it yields CASSFGKGAKETQYF.